The 9 T cell receptor beta chains presented below share a single source sample, sequenced in a study of metastatic and nonmetastatic thyroid tumors. No patient had received any treatment before thyroid surgery. Using MiXCR, TCRdb reanalyzed the PCR reads. The sample yields 50,000 to 65,000 clones, approximately 19% seen once. Material: blood. Every receptor here comes from a female donor with papillary thyroid cancer or a benign thyroid nodule (not recorded which). Some clones in this sample may be carry-over from other donors' samples.

This clone was counted ten times or more. This chain joins TRBV20-1 and TRBJ2-1; D is possibly TRBD2 (5 bases). The germline CDR1 and CDR2 sequences are DFQATT and SNEGSKA (reference sequence). V was trimmed by 3 bases and J by 12 bases, leaving 15 bases between them. This CDR3 is 12 amino acids long. As DNA, the CDR3 is TGCAGTGCTAGGCCCACGAGCGGACGGCAGTTCTTC. Protein product: CSARPTSGRQFF.

V gene TRBV5-4 combines with J gene TRBJ2-2; 8 bases align to TRBD2. Germline CDR1 reads SGHNT; CDR2 reads YYREEE (reference sequence). V lost 2 bases and J lost 2; bases outside the gene matches: 11. The CDR3 has 18 residues. The DNA for the CDR3 is TGTGCCAGCAGCTTCGGGGGAGCGGGAGCGCTTAACACCGGGGAGCTGTTTTTT. This translates into CASSFGGAGALNTGELFF.

In its sample, this clone was seen many times. This chain links TRBV10-3 with TRBJ1-1, with TRBD1 as a possible D gene (6 bases). There are 13 residues in the CDR3. Trimming took 9 bases from V and 0 from J, leaving 11 bases between them. Germline CDR1 is ENHRY and CDR2 is SYGVKD. The CDR3 loop is CAIEDSMNTEAFF. The CDR3, as DNA: TGTGCCATTGAGGACAGTATGAACACTGAAGCTTTCTTT.

This clone came up many times. This chain connects TRBV7-9 to TRBJ1-2; D may be TRBD1 (5 bases). The CDR3 has 14 residues. Germline lookup yields CDR1 SEHNR and CDR2 FQNEAQ (reference sequence). Trimming took 4 bases from V and 4 from J, leaving 13 bases between them. CDR3: CASSSPQGSYGYTF. For the CDR3, the DNA is TGTGCCAGCAGCTCTCCTCAGGGATCCTATGGCTACACCTTC.

In this sample, this clone turned up many times. The chain has TRBV9 and TRBJ2-7; TRBD1 matches 8 bases. The V gene end was trimmed by 1 base and the J gene end by 1 base; junction bases not matched to a gene: 10. The CDR3 length is 17 residues. CDR1 is SGDLS and CDR2 is YYNGEE in the germline V gene. The CDR3: CASSVRDQQGVSYEQYF. Here the CDR3 DNA reads TGTGCCAGCAGCGTAAGGGACCAACAGGGGGTGTCCTACGAGCAGTACTTC.

The rearrangement uses TRBV12-3 or TRBV12-4 and TRBJ2-3; D possibly corresponds to TRBD2 (5 bases). The V end lost 3 bases, the J end lost 0 bases, and 19 bases lay between the germline ends. The CDR3 contains 18 residues. CDR3 region: CASSFVWNLRRSTDTQYF. CDR3 nucleotides: TGTGCCAGCAGTTTTGTCTGGAACTTGAGGAGGAGCACAGATACGCAGTATTTT.

Points on this clone: A read error may be the cause here, since a much bigger clone is one base away. The chain carries TRBV5-1 and TRBJ1-1; the D gene is possibly TRBD1 (6 bases). The V gene's germline CDR1 is SGHRS and CDR2 YFSETQ. Trimming removed 6 bases from V and 5 bases from J, with 14 bases in between. The CDR3 has 13 amino acids. DNA of the CDR3: TGCGCCAGCATTCCAGGGGTTCAAACTGAAGCTTTCTTT. Translation gives CASIPGVQTEAFF. The full variable domain, with the rest looked up from reference TRBV5-1 and TRBJ1-1, is KAGVTQTPRYLIKTRGQQVTLSCSPISGHRSVSWYQQTPGQGLQFLFEYFSETQRNKGNFPGRFSGRQFSNSRSEMNVSTLELGDSALYLCASIPGVQTEAFFGQGTRLTVV.

A single count supports this clone. The chain links TRBV5-1 to TRBJ2-3; 12 bases align to TRBD2. J gave up 1 base and V 6 bases, and 15 bases lay outside the gene matches. In germline, CDR1 is SGHRS, CDR2 YFSETQ. The CDR3 is 19 amino acids. As DNA, the CDR3 is TGCGCCAGCATCCTCGTGGGGCTAGCGGGAGGGCCTGGCACAGATACGCAGTATTTT. Translating gives CASILVGLAGGPGTDTQYF.

The V call is TRBV28, the J call TRBJ1-1; D not certain. The V and J ends lost 10 bases and 0 bases respectively, with 9 bases between them. The V gene's germline CDR1 is MDHEN and CDR2 SYDVKM. The length of the CDR3 is 12 residues. In nucleotides, the CDR3 is TGTGCCACCCGGTCCATGAACACTGAAGCTTTCTTT. It is translated as CATRSMNTEAFF.